One sample yielded the 9 T cell receptor beta chains listed below, sequenced in a study of T cells in Graves' hyperthyroidism and ophthalmopathy. There were TCR beta CDR3 regions amplified from RNA transcripts. A first-round RT-PCR of the TCR CDR3 used the HTBI primer set. One entry per CDR3 protein results from TCRdb running MiXCR on the multiplex PCR reads. Here the sample spans 300,000 to 400,000 distinct CDR3 sequences, approximately 17% being singletons. The sample was blood. Every receptor here comes from a man in his late teens or twenties with Graves' ophthalmopathy.

This clonotype was counted a few times. The chain carries TRBV7-9 and TRBJ2-1; 8 bases match TRBD2. CDR3 size: 14 residues. Looked up from germline, CDR1 is SEHNR and CDR2 is FQNEAQ (reference sequence). V trimming: 2 bases; J trimming: 9 bases; junction bases outside the gene matches: 6. CDR3 sequence: CASSLKRGRGEQFF. The CDR3 bases are TGTGCCAGCAGCTTAAAGCGGGGGCGGGGTGAGCAGTTCTTC.

Remarks on this clonotype: This may be a read error, as it is one base from a much larger clone. The chain carries TRBV11-1 and TRBJ1-6; D not resolved. This CDR3 has 15 residues. Germline V lookup: CDR1 SGHAT, CDR2 FQDESV (reference sequence). Trimming took 1 base from V and 3 from J, leaving 7 bases between them. CDR3 region: CASSLDGIYNSPLHF. The CDR3 DNA reads as TGTGCCAGCAGCTTAGATGGGATCTATAATTCACCCCTCCACTTT. Drawing the rest from reference TRBV11-1 and TRBJ1-6, the complete variable domain is EAEVAQSPRYKITEKSQAVAFWCDPISGHATLYWYRQILGQGPELLVQFQDESVVDDSQLPKDRFSAERLKGVDSTLKIQPAELGDSAMYLCASSLDGIYNSPLHFGNGTRLTVT.

This clonotype was observed at least ten times. This chain connects TRBV2 to TRBJ2-7; 12 nucleotides match TRBD2. V shed 8 bases, J shed 2 bases, and the junction held 7 bases outside the gene matches. This CDR3 has 15 amino acids. Germline CDR1 reads SNHLY; CDR2 reads FYNNEI. As DNA, the CDR3 is TGTGCCAGCTGGGGACTAGCGGGTTTTACCTACGAGCAGTACTTC. This sequence encodes CASWGLAGFTYEQYF.

The table lists this clonotype with a few counts. The chain combines TRBV24-1 with TRBJ1-2; no definite D call. Trimming cost V 0 bases and J 8 bases, with 12 bases left between them. The CDR3 consists of 14 residues. Germline V gene sequence: CDR1 KGHDR, CDR2 SFDVKD. CDR3 loop: CATSDLAGAGGYTF. The CDR3 bases are TGTGCCACCAGTGATTTGGCCGGTGCGGGGGGCTACACCTTC.

The rearrangement uses TRBV20-1 and TRBJ1-5, with 10 bases aligning to TRBD1. This CDR3 is 14 amino acids long. V lost 4 bases, J lost 6 bases, and 6 bases stayed unmatched. CDR1 and CDR2 (germline): DFQATT, SNEGSKA (reference sequence). The chain's CDR3 is CSAKAGTGVQPQHF. The CDR3, as DNA: TGCAGTGCTAAAGCCGGGACAGGGGTTCAGCCCCAGCATTTT.

In this sample, this clonotype turned up many times. This sequence joins TRBV12-3 or TRBV12-4 and TRBJ1-2; the D gene is possibly TRBD1 (6 bases). This CDR3 has 15 amino acids. Deletions cut 5 bases from V and 2 bases from J, with 15 bases between. In nucleotides, the CDR3 is TGTGCCAGCAGTCCGGGACCGGGGGCAAACTATGGCTACACCTTC. Translation: CASSPGPGANYGYTF.

This rearrangement joins TRBV15 to TRBJ2-7, with D possibly matching TRBD2 (5 bases). V was pared by 8 bases and J by 2 bases, with 22 bases between. This CDR3 region has 16 residues. In germline, CDR1 is LNHNV, CDR2 YYDKDF (reference sequence). CDR3 sequence (DNA): TGTGCCACCCGCGTCACGGGCGGAGGCGCCCCCTACGAGCAGTACTTC. Translating it yields CATRVTGGGAPYEQYF.

This clonotype was seen many times. The chain carries TRBV12-3 or TRBV12-4 and TRBJ2-1, with D unresolved. The CDR3 length is 14 residues. V was cut by 6 bases and J by 9 bases, with 18 bases left in between. CDR3 in amino acids: CASSPRANSGEQFF. The CDR3 DNA reads as TGTGCCAGCAGCCCCCGGGCAAATTCTGGTGAGCAGTTCTTC.

V gene TRBV7-8 combines with J gene TRBJ1-2; 7 bases are a match to TRBD1. The CDR3 loop spans 16 amino acids. CDR1 and CDR2 (germline): SGHVS, FQNEAQ. The trim removed 1 base at V and 4 bases at J, leaving 9 bases unmatched. The CDR3 sequence: CASSLDETGQAYGYTF. The CDR3 DNA reads as TGTGCCAGCAGCTTAGATGAGACAGGGCAGGCCTATGGCTACACCTTC.